The rows below give T cell receptor beta chains drawn from one sample of a study of graft-versus-host responses after intestinal transplantation. Clones were sequenced by immunoSEQ multiplex PCR, and TCRdb holds only the in-frame ones, with some missing. The sample consists of 25,000 to 35,000 clones, about 90% of them appearing once. The source material was PBMCs, sampled about 450 days after intestinal transplantation. These TCRs come from a human patient who received an intestinal transplant, so some T cells may come from the graft donor. CDR3s include the opening cysteine and the closing phenylalanine or tryptophan. Fields, in order: D gene, V gene, clone size, J gene, CDR3 DNA, CDR3 protein. D genes are given only for firm matches. Only some rows state a clone size, as once, few, many or a class for expanded clones.

-	TRBV9	-	TRBJ2-2	TGTGCCAGCAGCGTAGTCGTCAACCCGAACACCGGGGAGCTGTTTTTT	CASSVVVNPNTGELFF
-	TRBV28	-	TRBJ1-2	TGTGCCAGCAGTTTACAGTGGAACCCGCTCTATGGCTACACCTTC	CASSLQWNPLYGYTF
-	TRBV10-1	-	TRBJ1-2	TGCGCCAGCAGTGAGTCGTACAGCTATGGCTACACCTTC	CASSESYSYGYTF
-	TRBV5-1	-	TRBJ2-7	TGCGCCAGACGGTCCAGGGCCGACCCCTACGAGCAGTACTTC	CARRSRADPYEQYF
-	TRBV6-6	-	TRBJ2-5	TGTGCCAGCAGTCCCCTCCCAACCGGAGTGCAGACCCAGTACTTC	CASSPLPTGVQTQYF
-	TRBV2	-	TRBJ1-2	TGTGCCAGCAGCCAAATATGGGACCGAGCGGAACCCTTC	CASSQIWDRAEPF
-	TRBV18	-	TRBJ1-1	TGTGCCAGCTCACCCCAAGGGCGGGATGGCACTGAAGCTTTCTTT	CASSPQGRDGTEAFF
-	TRBV7-8	-	TRBJ1-2	TGTGCCAGCAGCTTAAAGGGTGATGGCTACACCTTC	CASSLKGDGYTF
-	TRBV15	-	TRBJ2-5	TGTGCCACCAGCAACCAAGAGACCCAGTACTTC	CATSNQETQYF
TRBD2	TRBV19	-	TRBJ2-7	TGTGCCACCCGGACTAGTGGAACCTACGAGCAGTACTTC	CATRTSGTYEQYF
-	TRBV21-1	-	TRBJ1-2	TGTGCCAGCAGCACCCACACGGGCTACACCTTC	CASSTHTGYTF
-	TRBV2	-	TRBJ2-3	TGTGCCAGCAGTGCCCAGGACTACACAGATACGCAGTATTTT	CASSAQDYTDTQYF
TRBD1	TRBV25-1	-	TRBJ2-7	TGTGCCAGCAGGGACAGGGGGCGAGAGCAGTACTTC	CASRDRGREQYF
-	TRBV6-5	once	TRBJ2-3	TGTGCCAGCAGTTACCCAGGGGCGAAAGATACGCAGTATTTT	CASSYPGAKDTQYF
-	TRBV11-1	-	TRBJ2-7	TGTGCCAGCAGCCCGGACCGGGACGAGCAGTACTTC	CASSPDRDEQYF
-	TRBV1	-	TRBJ2-2	TGCACCAGTGGGGACAGAGCGAACACCGGGGAGCTGTTTTTT	CTSGDRANTGELFF
-	TRBV19	-	TRBJ1-2	TGTGCCAGTAGTGAGGACGGCTTTAACTATGGCTACACCTTC	CASSEDGFNYGYTF
-	TRBV12-2	-	TRBJ2-3	TGTGCAAGTCTCCTTGTGGTGGGTTTACTAGCGGGAGATGGGTGGTGGAGCACAGATACGCAGTATTTT	CASLLVVGLLAGDGWWSTDTQYF
-	TRBV29-1	-	TRBJ1-4	TGCAGCGTTTTGGGAAGTCATGATGAAAAACTGTTTTTT	CSVLGSHDEKLFF
TRBD2	TRBV29-1	-	TRBJ2-1	TGCAGCGCCCCACTGGGACTAGAATCCTACAATGAGCAGTTCTTC	CSAPLGLESYNEQFF
TRBD2	TRBV6-6	-	TRBJ2-3	TGTGCCAGCAGTTCACGCGGAGCGGGGGGGAAAGATACGCAGTATTTT	CASSSRGAGGKDTQYF
-	TRBV5-1	-	TRBJ2-1	TGCGCCAGCAGCTTGACCAGTTCTCCCTACAATGAGCAGTTCTTC	CASSLTSSPYNEQFF
-	TRBV7-2	-	TRBJ1-1	TGTGCCAGCAGCTTAGAGGGTCAGGGGTTTCTTAAGTGGACTGAAGCTTTCTTT	CASSLEGQGFLKWTEAFF
TRBD2	TRBV6-5	few	TRBJ2-1	TGTGCCAGCAGAGGGACTAGCGGTTACAATGAGCAGTTCTTC	CASRGTSGYNEQFF
TRBD1	TRBV2	-	TRBJ1-2	TGTGCCAGCAGCGCGAGGGACAGGGGGCCCGAAGGCTACACCTTC	CASSARDRGPEGYTF
TRBD1	TRBV27	-	TRBJ1-5	TGTGCCAGCAGTTTAAAGGGACAGCTATATCAGCCCCAGCATTTT	CASSLKGQLYQPQHF
-	TRBV28	-	TRBJ2-7	TGTGCCAGCAGTTTCGACGAGCAGTACTTC	CASSFDEQYF
-	TRBV11-1	-	TRBJ2-2	TGTGCCAGCAGCTTAGGACTTGGTTGGGGAACCGGGGAGCTGTTTTTT	CASSLGLGWGTGELFF